The clone carrying this T cell receptor beta chain was detected a few times. What it binds is not known. Each CDR3 protein gets one entry after TCRdb re-called the 5' RACE reads with MiXCR. The sample has 500,000 to 550,000 distinct CDR3 sequences; just over 20% are singletons. These data are taken from a study of T cells after yellow fever vaccination. Study-level points and caveats: Though weaker, the secondary response peaked faster, on day 5 versus 15.

This CDR3 comprises 14 residues. V was pared by 2 bases and J by 3 bases, with 11 bases between. Per germline, CDR1 PRHDT and CDR2 FYEKMQ (reference sequence). This receptor was identified in a man aged 18 to 29 who received the YFV17D yellow fever vaccine. The chain links TRBV13 to TRBJ2-7; D unclear. The input for sequencing was PBMCs, taken roughly 20 days after the first yellow fever vaccination. The CDR3 sequence: CASSLKQDLYEQYV. For the CDR3, the DNA is TGTGCCAGCAGCTTAAAGCAGGACCTCTACGAGCAGTACGTC.